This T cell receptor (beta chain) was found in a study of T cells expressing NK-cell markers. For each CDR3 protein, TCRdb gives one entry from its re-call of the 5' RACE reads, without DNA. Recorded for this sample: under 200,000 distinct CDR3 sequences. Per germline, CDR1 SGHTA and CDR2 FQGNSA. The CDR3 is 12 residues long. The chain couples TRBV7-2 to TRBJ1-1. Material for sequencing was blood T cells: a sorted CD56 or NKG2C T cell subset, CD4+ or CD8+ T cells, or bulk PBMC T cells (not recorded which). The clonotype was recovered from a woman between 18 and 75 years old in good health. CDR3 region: CASSSPPSGAFF.